One T cell receptor (beta chain) is described in this entry. As yet, its antigen is unknown. The sample is drawn from a study of T-cell memory formation after mild COVID-19. Overall study: Largely donor-specific TCR clusters were found.

Looked up from germline, CDR1 is SGHRS and CDR2 is YFSETQ. V lost 1 base to trimming and J lost 5 bases, with 15 bases between them. There are 15 residues in the CDR3. Study findings and constraints: The appearance of some responding clones in pre-infection memory suggested that cross-reactive memory joined.

TCRdb passed the 5' RACE reads through MiXCR, listing each CDR3 protein once. The sample records 200,000 to 300,000 distinct CDR3 sequences, over 15% being singletons. V and J are TRBV5-1 and TRBJ2-5; perhaps TRBD1 as D (6 bases). The receptor was derived from a man between 18 and 29 years old who had mild COVID-19 (a few samples of this study predate the infection). Cell type and time point are not known. Sequences were obtained from PBMCs or a T cell subset sorted from them (not recorded which). CDR3 amino acids: CASSLTGRGEETQYF. The CDR3 DNA reads as TGCGCCAGCAGCTTGACAGGGCGCGGCGAGGAGACCCAGTACTTC.